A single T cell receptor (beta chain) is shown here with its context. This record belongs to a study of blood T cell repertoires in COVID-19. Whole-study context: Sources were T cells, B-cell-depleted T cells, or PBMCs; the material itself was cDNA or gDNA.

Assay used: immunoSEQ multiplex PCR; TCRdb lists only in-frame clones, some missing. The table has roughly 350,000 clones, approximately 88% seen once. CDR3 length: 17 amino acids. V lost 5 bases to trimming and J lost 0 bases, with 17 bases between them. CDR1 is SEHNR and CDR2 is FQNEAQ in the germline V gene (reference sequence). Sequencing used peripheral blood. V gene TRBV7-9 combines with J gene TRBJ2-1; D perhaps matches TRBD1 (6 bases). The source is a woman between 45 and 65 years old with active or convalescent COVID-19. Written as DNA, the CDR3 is TGTGCCAGCAGCCAAAACCGACAGGCCGTCTCCTACAATGAGCAGTTCTTC. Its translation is CASSQNRQAVSYNEQFF.